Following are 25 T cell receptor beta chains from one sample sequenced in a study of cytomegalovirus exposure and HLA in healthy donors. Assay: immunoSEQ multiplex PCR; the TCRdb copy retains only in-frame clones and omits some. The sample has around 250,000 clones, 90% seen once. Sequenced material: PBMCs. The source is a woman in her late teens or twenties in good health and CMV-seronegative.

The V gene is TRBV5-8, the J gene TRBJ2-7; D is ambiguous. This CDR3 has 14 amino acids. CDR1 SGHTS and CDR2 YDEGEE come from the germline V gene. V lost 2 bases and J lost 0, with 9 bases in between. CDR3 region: CASSFSGSSYEQYF. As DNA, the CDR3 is TGTGCCAGCAGCTTCTCAGGATCCTCCTACGAGCAGTACTTC.

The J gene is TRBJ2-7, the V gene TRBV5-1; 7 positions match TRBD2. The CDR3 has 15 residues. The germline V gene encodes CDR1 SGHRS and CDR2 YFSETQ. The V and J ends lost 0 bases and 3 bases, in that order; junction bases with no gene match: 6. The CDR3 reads CASSLAAGEDYEQYV. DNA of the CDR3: TGCGCCAGCAGCTTGGCCGCGGGGGAGGACTACGAGCAGTACGTC.

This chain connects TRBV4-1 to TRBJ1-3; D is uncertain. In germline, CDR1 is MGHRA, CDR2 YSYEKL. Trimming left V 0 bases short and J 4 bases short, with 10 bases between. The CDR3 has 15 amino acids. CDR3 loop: CASSQDAGAGNTIYF. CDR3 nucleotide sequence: TGCGCCAGCAGCCAAGATGCCGGAGCCGGAAACACCATATATTTT.

CDR3 coding DNA: TGTGCCAGCAGTGAATACCGGGACAGCTCCTACGAGCAGTACTTC. Protein product: CASSEYRDSSYEQYF. This chain links TRBV25-1 with TRBJ2-7, with 7 bases lining up with TRBD1. This CDR3 is built from 15 residues. Germline V gives CDR1 MGHDK, CDR2 SYGVNS. The V and J ends lost 0 bases and 0 bases, in that order; junction bases with no gene match: 2.

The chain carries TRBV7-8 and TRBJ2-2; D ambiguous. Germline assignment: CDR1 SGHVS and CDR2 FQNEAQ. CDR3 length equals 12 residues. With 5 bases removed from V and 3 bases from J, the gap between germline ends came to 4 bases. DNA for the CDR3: TGTGCCAGCAGCCCCTACACCGGGGAGCTGTTTTTT. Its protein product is CASSPYTGELFF.

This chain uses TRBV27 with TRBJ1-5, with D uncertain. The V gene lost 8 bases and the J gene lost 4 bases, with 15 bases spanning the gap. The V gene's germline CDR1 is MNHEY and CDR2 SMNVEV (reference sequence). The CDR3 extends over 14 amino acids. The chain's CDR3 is CASASPMRNQPQHF. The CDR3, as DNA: TGTGCCAGCGCCTCGCCTATGAGGAATCAGCCCCAGCATTTT.

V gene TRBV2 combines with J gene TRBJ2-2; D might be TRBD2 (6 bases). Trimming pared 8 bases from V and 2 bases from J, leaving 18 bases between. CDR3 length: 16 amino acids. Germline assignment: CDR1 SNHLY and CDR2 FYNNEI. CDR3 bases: TGTGCCAGCGGGAGAATAGCGGCCCACAACACCGGGGAGCTGTTTTTT. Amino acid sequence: CASGRIAAHNTGELFF.

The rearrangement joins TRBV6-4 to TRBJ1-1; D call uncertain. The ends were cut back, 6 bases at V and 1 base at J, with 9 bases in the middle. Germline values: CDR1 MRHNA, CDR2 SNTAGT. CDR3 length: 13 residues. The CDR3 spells CASSRERNTEAFF. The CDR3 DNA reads TGTGCCAGCAGCCGCGAGAGGAACACTGAAGCTTTCTTT.

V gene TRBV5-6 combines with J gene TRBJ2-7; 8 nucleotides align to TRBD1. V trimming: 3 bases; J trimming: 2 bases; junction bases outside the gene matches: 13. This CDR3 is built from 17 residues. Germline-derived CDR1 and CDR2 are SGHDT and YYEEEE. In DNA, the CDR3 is TGTGCCAGCAGCTCTAAGGGCAGGGGGCCGTCTACCTACGAGCAGTACTTC. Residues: CASSSKGRGPSTYEQYF.

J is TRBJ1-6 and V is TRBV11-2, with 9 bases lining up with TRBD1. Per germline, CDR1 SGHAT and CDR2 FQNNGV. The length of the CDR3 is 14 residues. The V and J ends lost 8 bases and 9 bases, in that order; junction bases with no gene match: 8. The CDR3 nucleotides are TGTGCCAGCCGAACGACAGGGGGTAGTTCACCCCTCCACTTT. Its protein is CASRTTGGSSPLHF.

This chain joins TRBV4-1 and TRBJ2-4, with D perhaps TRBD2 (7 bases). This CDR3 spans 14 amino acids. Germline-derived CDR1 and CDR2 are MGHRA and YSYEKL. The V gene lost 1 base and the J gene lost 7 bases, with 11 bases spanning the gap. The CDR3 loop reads CASSQGGGRNIQYF. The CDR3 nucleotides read TGCGCCAGCAGCCAAGGGGGGGGCCGCAACATTCAGTACTTC.

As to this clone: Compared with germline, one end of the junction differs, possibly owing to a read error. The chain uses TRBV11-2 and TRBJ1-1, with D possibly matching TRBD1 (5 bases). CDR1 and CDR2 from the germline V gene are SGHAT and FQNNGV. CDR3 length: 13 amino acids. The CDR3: CASTLREGTEAFF. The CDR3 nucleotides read TGTGCCAGCACCTTACGGGAGGGGACTGAAGCTTTCTTT.

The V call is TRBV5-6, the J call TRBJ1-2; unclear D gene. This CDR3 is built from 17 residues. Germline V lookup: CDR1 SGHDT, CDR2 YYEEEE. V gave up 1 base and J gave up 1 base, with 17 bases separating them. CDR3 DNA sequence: TGTGCCAGCAGCTTGTATGCGGGTTCCTTAATTAACTATGGCTACACCTTC. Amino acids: CASSLYAGSLINYGYTF.

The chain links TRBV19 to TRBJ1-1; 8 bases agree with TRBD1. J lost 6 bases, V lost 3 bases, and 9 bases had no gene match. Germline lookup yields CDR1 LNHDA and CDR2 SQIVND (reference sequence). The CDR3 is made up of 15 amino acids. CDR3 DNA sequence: TGTGCCAGTAGTATTTCCCTCGACAGGGGATCTGAAGCTTTCTTT. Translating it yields CASSISLDRGSEAFF.

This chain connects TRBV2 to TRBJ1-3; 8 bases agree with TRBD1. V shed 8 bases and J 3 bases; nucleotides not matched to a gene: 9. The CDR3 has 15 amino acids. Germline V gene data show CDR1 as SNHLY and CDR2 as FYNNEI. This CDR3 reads CASAPDRGIGNTIYF. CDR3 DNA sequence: TGTGCCAGCGCTCCTGACAGGGGAATTGGAAACACCATATATTTT.

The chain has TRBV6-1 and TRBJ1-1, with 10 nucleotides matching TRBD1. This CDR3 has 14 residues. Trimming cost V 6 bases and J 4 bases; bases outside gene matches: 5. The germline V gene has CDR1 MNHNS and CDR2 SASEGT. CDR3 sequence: CASRTGGAGTEAFF. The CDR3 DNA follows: TGTGCCAGCAGGACAGGGGGCGCGGGCACTGAAGCTTTCTTT.

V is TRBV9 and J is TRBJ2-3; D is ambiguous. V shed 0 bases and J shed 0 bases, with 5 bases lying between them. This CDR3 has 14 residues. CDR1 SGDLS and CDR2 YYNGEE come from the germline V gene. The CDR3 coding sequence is TGTGCCAGCAGCGTAGGAGCTAGCACAGATACGCAGTATTTT. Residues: CASSVGASTDTQYF.

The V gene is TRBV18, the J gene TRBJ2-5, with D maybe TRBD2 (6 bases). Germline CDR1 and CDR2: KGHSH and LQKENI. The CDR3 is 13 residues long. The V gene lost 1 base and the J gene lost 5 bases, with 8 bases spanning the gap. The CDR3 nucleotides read TGTGCCAGCTCACCACGGGGGGACGAGACCCAGTACTTC. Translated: CASSPRGDETQYF.

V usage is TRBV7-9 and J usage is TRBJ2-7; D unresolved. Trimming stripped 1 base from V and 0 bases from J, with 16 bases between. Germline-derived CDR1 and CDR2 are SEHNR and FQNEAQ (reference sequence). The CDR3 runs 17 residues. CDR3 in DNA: TGTGCCAGCAGCTTAGACGGGTTAGGTGACCACTCCTACGAGCAGTACGTC. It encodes CASSLDGLGDHSYEQYV.

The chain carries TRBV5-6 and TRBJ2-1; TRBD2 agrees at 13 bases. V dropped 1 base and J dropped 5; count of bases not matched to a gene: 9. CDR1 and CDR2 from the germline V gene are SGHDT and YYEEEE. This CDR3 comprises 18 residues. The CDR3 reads CASSLLLAGGLLNNEQFF. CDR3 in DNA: TGTGCCAGCAGCTTGCTACTAGCGGGGGGGCTCTTGAACAATGAGCAGTTCTTC. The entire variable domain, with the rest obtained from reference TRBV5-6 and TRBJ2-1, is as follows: DAGVTQSPTHLIKTRGQQVTLRCSPKSGHDTVSWYQQALGQGPQFIFQYYEEEERQRGNFPDRFSGHQFPNYSSELNVNALLLGDSALYLCASSLLLAGGLLNNEQFFGPGTRLTVL.

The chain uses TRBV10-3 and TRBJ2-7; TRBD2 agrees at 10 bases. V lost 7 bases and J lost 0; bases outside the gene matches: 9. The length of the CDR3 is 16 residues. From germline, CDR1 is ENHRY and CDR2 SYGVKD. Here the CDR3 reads CAIKASGGISSYEQYF. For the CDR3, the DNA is TGTGCCATCAAGGCTAGCGGGGGAATAAGCTCCTACGAGCAGTACTTC.

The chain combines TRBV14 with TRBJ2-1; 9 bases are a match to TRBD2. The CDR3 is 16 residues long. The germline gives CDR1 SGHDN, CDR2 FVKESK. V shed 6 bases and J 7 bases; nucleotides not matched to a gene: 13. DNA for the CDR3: TGTGCCAGCAGTTACATTCCCCAGGGACTAGCAAATGAGCAGTTCTTC. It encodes CASSYIPQGLANEQFF.

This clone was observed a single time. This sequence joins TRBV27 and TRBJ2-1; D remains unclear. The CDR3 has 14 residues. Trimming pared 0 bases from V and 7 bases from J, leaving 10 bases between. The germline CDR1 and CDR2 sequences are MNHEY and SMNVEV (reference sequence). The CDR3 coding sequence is TGTGCCAGCAGTTTATCGAGTCCGAAAAATGAGCAGTTCTTC. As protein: CASSLSSPKNEQFF.

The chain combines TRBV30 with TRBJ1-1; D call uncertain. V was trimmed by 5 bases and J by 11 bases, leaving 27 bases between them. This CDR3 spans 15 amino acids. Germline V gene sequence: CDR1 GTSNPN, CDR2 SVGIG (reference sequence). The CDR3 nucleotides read TGTGCCTGGGCACAGCTCAAGGCGGAGGAAGGCAGGGCTTTCTTT. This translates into CAWAQLKAEEGRAFF.

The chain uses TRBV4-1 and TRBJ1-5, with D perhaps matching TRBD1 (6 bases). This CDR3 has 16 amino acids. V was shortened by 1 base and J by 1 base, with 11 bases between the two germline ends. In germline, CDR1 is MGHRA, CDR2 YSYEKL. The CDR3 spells CASSQVGGLSNQPQHF. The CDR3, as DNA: TGCGCCAGCAGCCAAGTCGGGGGGCTCAGCAATCAGCCCCAGCATTTT.